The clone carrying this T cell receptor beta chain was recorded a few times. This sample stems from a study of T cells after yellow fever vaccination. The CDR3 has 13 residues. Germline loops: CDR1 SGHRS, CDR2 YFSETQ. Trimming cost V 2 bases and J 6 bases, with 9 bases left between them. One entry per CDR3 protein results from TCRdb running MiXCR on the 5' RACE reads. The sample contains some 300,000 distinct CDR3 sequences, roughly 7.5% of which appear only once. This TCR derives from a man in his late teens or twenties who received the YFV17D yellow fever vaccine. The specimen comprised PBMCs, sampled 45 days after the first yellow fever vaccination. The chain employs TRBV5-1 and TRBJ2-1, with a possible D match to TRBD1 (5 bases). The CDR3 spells CASSFQGSNEQFF. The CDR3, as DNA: TGCGCCAGCAGCTTTCAGGGAAGCAATGAGCAGTTCTTC. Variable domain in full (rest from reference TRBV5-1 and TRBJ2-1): KAGVTQTPRYLIKTRGQQVTLSCSPISGHRSVSWYQQTPGQGLQFLFEYFSETQRNKGNFPGRFSGRQFSNSRSEMNVSTLELGDSALYLCASSFQGSNEQFFGPGTRLTVL.